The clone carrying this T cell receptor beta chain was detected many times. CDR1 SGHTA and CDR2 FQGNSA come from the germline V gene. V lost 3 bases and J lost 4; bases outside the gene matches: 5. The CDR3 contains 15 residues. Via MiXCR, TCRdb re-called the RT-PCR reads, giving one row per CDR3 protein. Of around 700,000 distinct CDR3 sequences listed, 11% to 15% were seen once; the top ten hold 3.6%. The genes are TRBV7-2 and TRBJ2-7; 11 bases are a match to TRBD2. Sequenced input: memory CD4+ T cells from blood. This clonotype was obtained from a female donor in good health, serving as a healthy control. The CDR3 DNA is TGTGCCAGCAGCTTGTCTGCTAGCGGGGGGTACGAGCAGTACTTC. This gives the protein CASSLSASGGYEQYF.